These 10 T cell receptor beta chains were all obtained from the same sample, sequenced in a study of T cells in Graves' hyperthyroidism and ophthalmopathy. Researchers amplified the TCR beta CDR3 regions from RNA transcripts. First-round RT-PCR targeting the TCR CDR3 was performed with the HTBI primer set. MiXCR, applied by TCRdb to the multiplex PCR reads, yields one record per CDR3 protein. Among fewer than 800,000 distinct CDR3 sequences listed, about 16% were seen once. The sequenced sample consisted of blood. These receptors were obtained from a man between 18 and 29 years old with Graves' hyperthyroidism.

This clonotype was detected a few times. A much larger clone differs from this one at a single base, so this may be a read error. This chain connects TRBV12-3 or TRBV12-4 to TRBJ1-1; TRBD1 is a possible D gene (5 bases). CDR3 length equals 12 residues. Trimming stripped 8 bases from V and 12 bases from J, with 19 bases between. Written as DNA, the CDR3 is TGTGCCAGCGGTCGTGGGCCGGAGGGGACTTTCTTT. Protein product: CASGRGPEGTFF.

This clonotype showed up many times. This chain uses TRBV5-1 with TRBJ2-7, with D possibly TRBD2 on 6 matching bases. The CDR3 covers 15 residues. The V end was cut by 0 bases, the J end by 1 base, with 11 bases between. Germline lookup yields CDR1 SGHRS and CDR2 YFSETQ. CDR3 sequence: CASSLDPSASYEQYF. The CDR3 DNA reads TGCGCCAGCAGCTTGGATCCTAGCGCTTCCTACGAGCAGTACTTC.

This clonotype was observed many times. The CDR3 reads CASRDRAYNEQFF. CDR3 DNA: TGTGCCAGCAGGGACAGGGCCTACAATGAGCAGTTCTTC. V gene TRBV28 combines with J gene TRBJ2-1, with 8 bases fitting TRBD1. The CDR3 extends over 13 amino acids. The germline V gene encodes CDR1 MDHEN and CDR2 SYDVKM. With V trimmed by 6 bases and J by 2 bases, 0 bases remained unmatched.

This clonotype was seen only a few times. This sequence joins TRBV12-3 or TRBV12-4 and TRBJ2-3, with 10 positions matching TRBD2. Losses at the gene ends were 6 bases for V and 1 base for J; bases not matched to a gene: 13. This CDR3 is 18 amino acids long. The CDR3 DNA is TGTGCCAGCAGGCGGACTAGCGGCTCCGGTTGGGGCACAGATACGCAGTATTTT. Its protein product is CASRRTSGSGWGTDTQYF.

In this sample, this clonotype turned up many times. CDR3 sequence reads: CASSLLSGSGEYEQYF. CDR3 DNA sequence: TGTGCCAGCAGCCTACTCAGCGGGAGCGGAGAATACGAGCAGTACTTC. J is TRBJ2-7 and V is TRBV11-2; TRBD2 aligns across 8 bases. V lost 5 bases, J lost 4 bases, and 13 bases stayed unmatched. This CDR3 region has 16 residues. CDR1 is SGHAT and CDR2 is FQNNGV in the germline V gene.

The chain employs TRBV28 and TRBJ2-7; no clear D gene. The CDR3 has 13 amino acids. Trimming took 5 bases from V and 6 from J, leaving 14 bases between them. Germline lookup yields CDR1 MDHEN and CDR2 SYDVKM. The DNA of the CDR3 is TGTGCCAGCAGTCCACTGTTTACTCTCGAGCAGTACTTC. Protein product: CASSPLFTLEQYF.

This clonotype was seen a few times. Its ends do not fully match the called genes, so a read error is possible. This sequence joins TRBV12-5 and TRBJ2-5, with D perhaps being TRBD1 or TRBD2 (5 bases each). CDR1 LGHNT and CDR2 FRNRAP come from the germline V gene. There are 12 residues in the CDR3. CDR3 bases: TGTGCTAGTGGTTTGGGATCCGGGACCCAGGTCTTC. It encodes CASGLGSGTQVF.

Points on this clonotype: One junction end disagrees with the germline gene, perhaps due to a read error. CDR3 amino acids: CARSWGGSGRPAQETQYF. The CDR3 DNA follows: TGTGCCCGCAGTTGGGGTGGTAGCGGGAGGCCGGCTCAAGAGACCCAGTACTTC. V is TRBV27 and J is TRBJ2-5, with 10 bases fitting TRBD2. CDR3 size: 18 residues. Germline V gene lookup returns CDR1 MNHEY and CDR2 SMNVEV (reference sequence).

This clonotype was counted ten times or more. V is TRBV12-3 or TRBV12-4 and J is TRBJ2-5; D perhaps matches TRBD2 (6 bases). The CDR3 extends over 14 amino acids. The ends were cut back, 5 bases at V and 4 bases at J, with 14 bases in the middle. DNA of the CDR3: TGTGCCAGCAGTAGTTACGGGAGAGGAGAGACCCAGTACTTC. This encodes CASSSYGRGETQYF.

This clonotype turned up a few times. The rearrangement links TRBV28 to TRBJ2-7, with D perhaps matching TRBD2 (6 bases). There are 13 residues in the CDR3. Germline V CDR1 and CDR2: MDHEN, SYDVKM. V was shortened by 5 bases and J by 7 bases, with 15 bases between the two germline ends. This CDR3 is CASSPHDRGEQYF. CDR3 bases: TGTGCCAGCAGTCCACATGATCGGGGGGAGCAGTACTTC.